The text below deals with one TCR beta chain. There is no known antigen for this receptor. One base away there is no much larger clone; base qualities are not given. The data were taken from a study of cytomegalovirus exposure and HLA in healthy donors (dated by TCRdb to about 2017). For context, the study as a whole: According to a later analysis, the roughly 120 validation repertoires were produced on the same platform as the 700 or so repertoires of the first cohort. High-throughput TCR immunosequencing, statistical association of individual TCRs with disease status, and machine learning were combined to predict cytomegalovirus infection status. The study was designed to test whether signatures of past pathogen exposure could be identified by cataloging public T cell receptors. Along with the approximately 670-subject first cohort, a separate validation cohort of over a hundred different subjects was used.

Taken from the germline V gene (reference sequence), the CDR1 and CDR2 loops are LNHNV and YYDKDF. V loses 1 base, J loses 6 bases, and the germline ends lie 10 bases apart. The CDR3 starts with the cysteine, ends with the phenylalanine, and has 13 residues. This entry keeps only the CDR3 DNA: 39 bases, framed from base 1. The library was generated by the immunoSEQ multiplex PCR assay. For the original study's pipeline: A statistical classification framework was developed to diagnose cytomegalovirus status using the catalog of TCR beta chain sequences. What TCRdb holds here is the immuneACCESS table cut down to in-frame rearrangements. Part of the clones is not present; checked against another copy, under half of the missing clones reflect an unresolved V gene, and the others are unexplained. V, J and clone size are those of that table, while D and trimming were read from the DNA. The sample profile shows about 140,000 clones; roughly four fifths of them were found once. The top ten clonotypes cover approximately 1.5% of the sample.

The donors were included in the validation cohort of roughly 120 subjects, a group kept apart from the approximately 650-subject first cohort. What the authors observed across the whole study: Most TCR sequences were observed very rarely across donors, whereas some public TCRs were present in many individuals. In a later analysis, TCRs clustered in the first cohort were found to also tend to co-occur in the roughly 130 validation repertoires, with over 90% of cluster scores above 0. In the study, around 150 TCR beta chains were listed as associated with cytomegalovirus. A later analysis had no HLA typing for the validation cohort, so co-occurrence there was scored across all 120 repertoires. Cytomegalovirus status was reported to be diagnosed by the classifier with high specificity and sensitivity in both the original and validation cohorts. A few of the identified cytomegalovirus-associated TCR beta chains were confirmed in vitro to be specific for cytomegalovirus antigens. The authors suggested that the approach could potentially be generalized to other disease states and immunological phenotypes.

Sequenced input: PBMCs. In this chain, TRBV15 is recombined with TRBJ2-7, with no confidently assigned D gene. The receptor was isolated from a woman in her 30s in good health and CMV-seronegative. The CDR3 loop reads CATSRGPLTEQYF. In nucleotide form, the sequence is TGTGCCACCAGCAGAGGGCCCCTCACCGAGCAGTACTTC.